This T cell receptor (beta chain) was found in a study of CXCR3-negative and CXCR3-positive naive CD8 T cells. General study findings and limits: TRBV-TRBJ usage was alike in naive CXCR3-negative and CXCR3-positive cells but differed in memory cells. More hydrophobic TRB CDR3s occurred in CXCR3-positive than in CXCR3-negative naive cells.

Points on this clonotype: The antigen is undetermined.

5' RACE that incorporated UMI labels was used to prepare the TRB cDNA libraries. TCRdb re-called the 5' RACE reads, yielding one record per CDR3 amino acid sequence without DNA. Listed are 75,000 to 100,000 distinct CDR3 sequences; approximately 1% falls within the top ten. Per germline, CDR1 SGHTA and CDR2 FQGNSA. This CDR3 is built from 16 residues. CD45RO-CCR7+CD27+CD95- was the phenotype of naive CD8+ T cells. The receptor's source is a human donor in good health. Some clones in this sample may be carry-over from other donors' samples. The chain is built from TRBV7-2 and TRBJ2-3; TCRdb gives TRBD2 as the D gene, but with no DNA this cannot be confirmed. Sequenced: naive CXCR3+ CD8+ T cells from blood. Subset given: CD45RO-CCR7+CD27+CD95- naive CD8+ T cells expressing CXCR3 (TNR3+). The CDR3 region is CASSRASGGATDTQYF.